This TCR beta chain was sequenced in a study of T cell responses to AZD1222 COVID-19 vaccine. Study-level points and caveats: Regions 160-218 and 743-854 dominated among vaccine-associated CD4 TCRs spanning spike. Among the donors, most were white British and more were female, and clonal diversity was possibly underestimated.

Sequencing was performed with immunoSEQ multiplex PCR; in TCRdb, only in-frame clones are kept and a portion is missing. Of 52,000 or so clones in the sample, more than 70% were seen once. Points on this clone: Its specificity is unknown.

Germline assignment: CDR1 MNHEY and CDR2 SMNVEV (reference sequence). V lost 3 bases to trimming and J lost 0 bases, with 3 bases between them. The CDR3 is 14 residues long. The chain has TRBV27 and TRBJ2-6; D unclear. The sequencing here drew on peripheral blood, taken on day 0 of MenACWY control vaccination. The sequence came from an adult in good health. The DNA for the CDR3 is TGTGCCAGCAGTTTTGGCTCTGGGGCCAACGTCCTGACTTTC. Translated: CASSFGSGANVLTF.